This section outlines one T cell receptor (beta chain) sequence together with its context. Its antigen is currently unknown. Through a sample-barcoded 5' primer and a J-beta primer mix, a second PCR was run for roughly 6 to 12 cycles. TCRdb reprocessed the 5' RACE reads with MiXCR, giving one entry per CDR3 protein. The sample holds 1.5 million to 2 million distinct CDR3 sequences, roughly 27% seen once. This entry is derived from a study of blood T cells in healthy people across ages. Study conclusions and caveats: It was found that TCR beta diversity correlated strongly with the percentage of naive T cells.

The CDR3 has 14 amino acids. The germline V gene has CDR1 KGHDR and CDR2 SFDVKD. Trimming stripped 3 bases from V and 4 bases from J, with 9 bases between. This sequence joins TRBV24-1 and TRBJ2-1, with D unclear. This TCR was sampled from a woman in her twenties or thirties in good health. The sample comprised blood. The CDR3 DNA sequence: TGTGCCACCAGTGATGCCGGGCAGTACAATGAGCAGTTCTTC. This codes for CATSDAGQYNEQFF.